A single sample gave rise to the 7 T cell receptor beta chains below, sequenced in a study of graft-versus-host responses after intestinal transplantation. The method was immunoSEQ multiplex PCR; TCRdb's version includes in-frame clones alone and lacks a portion of them. The sample lists 85,000 to 130,000 clones, over 75% occurring once. Antigens for these TCRs are unknown. The sample here was unstimulated CD4+ T cells sorted from spleen or lymph node cells, taken before intestinal transplant. The receptors were gathered from a human donor who received an intestinal transplant.

This chain links TRBV6-5 with TRBJ1-3; TRBD1 agrees at 7 bases. Germline loops: CDR1 MNHEY, CDR2 SVGAGI. The length of the CDR3 is 14 residues. Trimming cost V 4 bases and J 6 bases; bases outside gene matches: 6. In DNA, the CDR3 is TGTGCCAGCAGTTCCCCGGGACAGACAAACACCATATATTTT. Its protein product is CASSSPGQTNTIYF.

The DNA of the CDR3 is TGTGCCAGCAGCTTAACGGGGACTAGCGGGAGTCCATATACGCAGTATTTT. Residues: CASSLTGTSGSPYTQYF. The gene calls are TRBV7-3 and TRBJ2-3; 14 positions agree with TRBD2. Trimming removed 0 bases from V and 7 bases from J; junction bases left unmatched: 6. CDR1 and CDR2 (germline): SGHTA, FQGTGA. The CDR3 is made up of 17 amino acids. The full variable domain, with the rest looked up from reference TRBV7-3 and TRBJ2-3, is GAGVSQTPSNKVTEKGKYVELRCDPISGHTALYWYRQSLGQGPEFLIYFQGTGAADDSGLPNDRFFAVRPEGSVSTLKIQRTERGDSAVYLCASSLTGTSGSPYTQYFGPGTRLTVL.

This clone was detected once. V usage is TRBV29-1 and J usage is TRBJ2-7, with TRBD1 identical over 11 bases. J gave up 2 bases and V 6 bases, and 3 bases lay outside the gene matches. The CDR3 contains 13 residues. Germline CDR1 SQVTM, CDR2 ANQGSEA. CDR3 protein: CSVGTGGPYEQYF. CDR3 nucleotides: TGCAGCGTCGGGACAGGGGGACCCTACGAGCAGTACTTC.

The V gene is TRBV19, the J gene TRBJ2-5, with D perhaps matching TRBD1 (6 bases). The CDR3 runs 18 residues. V was pared by 5 bases and J by 0 bases, with 22 bases between. The germline V gene has CDR1 LNHDA and CDR2 SQIVND (reference sequence). The CDR3 sequence is CASSSRGRTPPYQETQYF. CDR3 sequence (DNA): TGTGCCAGTAGTTCCAGGGGCCGGACACCGCCGTACCAAGAGACCCAGTACTTC.

J is TRBJ1-1 and V is TRBV4-2; TRBD1 aligns across 8 bases. The CDR3 contains 17 residues. V lost 1 base to trimming and J lost 4 bases; unmatched junction nucleotides: 11. CDR1 LGHNA and CDR2 YNFKEQ come from the germline V gene. The CDR3 region is CASSQAMGQGAPTEAFF. Written as DNA, the CDR3 is TGTGCCAGCAGCCAAGCTATGGGGCAGGGGGCGCCCACTGAAGCTTTCTTT.

The chain carries TRBV2 and TRBJ2-2; D is unclear. Germline V gene data show CDR1 as SNHLY and CDR2 as FYNNEI. CDR3 length equals 12 residues. The V gene lost 4 bases and the J gene lost 5 bases, with 5 bases spanning the gap. This chain's CDR3 is CASSVGTGELFF. The CDR3 coding sequence is TGTGCCAGCAGTGTAGGGACCGGGGAGCTGTTTTTT.

The chain joins TRBV5-4 to TRBJ1-1; D not certain. Germline CDR1 SGHNT, CDR2 YYREEE (reference sequence). This CDR3 is 13 amino acids long. V shed 3 bases and J shed 5 bases, with 11 bases lying between them. The CDR3 loop reads CASSYGEGTEAFF. CDR3 nucleotide sequence: TGTGCCAGCAGCTATGGGGAAGGGACTGAAGCTTTCTTT.